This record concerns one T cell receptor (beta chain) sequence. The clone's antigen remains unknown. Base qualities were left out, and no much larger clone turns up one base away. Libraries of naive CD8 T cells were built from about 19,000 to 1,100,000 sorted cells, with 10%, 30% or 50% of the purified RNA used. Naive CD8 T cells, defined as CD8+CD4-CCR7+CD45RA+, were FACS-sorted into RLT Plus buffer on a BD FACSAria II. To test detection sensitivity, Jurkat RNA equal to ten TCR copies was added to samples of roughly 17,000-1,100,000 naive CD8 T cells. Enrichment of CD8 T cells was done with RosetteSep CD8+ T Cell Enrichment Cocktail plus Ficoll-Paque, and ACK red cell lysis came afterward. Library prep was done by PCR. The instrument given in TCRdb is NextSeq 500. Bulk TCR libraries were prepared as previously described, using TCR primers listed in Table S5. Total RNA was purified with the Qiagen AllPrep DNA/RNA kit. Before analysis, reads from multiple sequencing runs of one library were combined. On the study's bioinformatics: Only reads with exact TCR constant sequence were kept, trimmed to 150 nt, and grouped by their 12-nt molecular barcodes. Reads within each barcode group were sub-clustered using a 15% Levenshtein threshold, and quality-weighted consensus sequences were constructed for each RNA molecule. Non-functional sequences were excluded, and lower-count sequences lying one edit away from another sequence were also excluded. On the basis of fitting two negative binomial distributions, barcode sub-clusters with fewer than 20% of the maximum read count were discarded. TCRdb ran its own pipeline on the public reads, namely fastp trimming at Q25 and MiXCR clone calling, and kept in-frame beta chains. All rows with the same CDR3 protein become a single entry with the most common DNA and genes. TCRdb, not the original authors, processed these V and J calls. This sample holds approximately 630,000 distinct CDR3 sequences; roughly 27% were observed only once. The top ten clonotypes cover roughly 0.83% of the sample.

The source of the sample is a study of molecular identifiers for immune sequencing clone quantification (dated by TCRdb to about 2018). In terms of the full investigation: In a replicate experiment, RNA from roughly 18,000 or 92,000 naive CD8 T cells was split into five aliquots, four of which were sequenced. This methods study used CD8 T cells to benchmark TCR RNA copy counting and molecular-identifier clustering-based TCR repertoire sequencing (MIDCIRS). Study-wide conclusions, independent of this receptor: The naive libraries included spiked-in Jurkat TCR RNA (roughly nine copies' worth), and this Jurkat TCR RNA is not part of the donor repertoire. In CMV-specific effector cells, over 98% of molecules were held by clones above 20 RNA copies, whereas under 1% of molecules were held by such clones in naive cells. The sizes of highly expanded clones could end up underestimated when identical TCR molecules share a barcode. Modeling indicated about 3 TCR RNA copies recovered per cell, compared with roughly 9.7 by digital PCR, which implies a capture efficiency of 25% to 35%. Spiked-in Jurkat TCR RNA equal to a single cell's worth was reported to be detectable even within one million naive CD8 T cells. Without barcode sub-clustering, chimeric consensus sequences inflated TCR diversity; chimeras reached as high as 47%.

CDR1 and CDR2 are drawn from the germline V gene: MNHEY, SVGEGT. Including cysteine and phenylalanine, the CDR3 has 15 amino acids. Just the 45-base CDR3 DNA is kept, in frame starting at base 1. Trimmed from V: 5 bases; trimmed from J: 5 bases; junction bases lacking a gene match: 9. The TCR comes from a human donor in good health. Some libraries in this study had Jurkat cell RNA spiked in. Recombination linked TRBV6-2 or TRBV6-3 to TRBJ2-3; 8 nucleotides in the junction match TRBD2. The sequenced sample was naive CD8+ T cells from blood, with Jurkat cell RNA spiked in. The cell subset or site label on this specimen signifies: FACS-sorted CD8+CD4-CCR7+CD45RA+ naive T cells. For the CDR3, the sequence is CASSPRQAGGDTQYF. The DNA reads TGTGCCAGCAGTCCGCGACAGGCGGGGGGAGATACGCAGTATTTT.